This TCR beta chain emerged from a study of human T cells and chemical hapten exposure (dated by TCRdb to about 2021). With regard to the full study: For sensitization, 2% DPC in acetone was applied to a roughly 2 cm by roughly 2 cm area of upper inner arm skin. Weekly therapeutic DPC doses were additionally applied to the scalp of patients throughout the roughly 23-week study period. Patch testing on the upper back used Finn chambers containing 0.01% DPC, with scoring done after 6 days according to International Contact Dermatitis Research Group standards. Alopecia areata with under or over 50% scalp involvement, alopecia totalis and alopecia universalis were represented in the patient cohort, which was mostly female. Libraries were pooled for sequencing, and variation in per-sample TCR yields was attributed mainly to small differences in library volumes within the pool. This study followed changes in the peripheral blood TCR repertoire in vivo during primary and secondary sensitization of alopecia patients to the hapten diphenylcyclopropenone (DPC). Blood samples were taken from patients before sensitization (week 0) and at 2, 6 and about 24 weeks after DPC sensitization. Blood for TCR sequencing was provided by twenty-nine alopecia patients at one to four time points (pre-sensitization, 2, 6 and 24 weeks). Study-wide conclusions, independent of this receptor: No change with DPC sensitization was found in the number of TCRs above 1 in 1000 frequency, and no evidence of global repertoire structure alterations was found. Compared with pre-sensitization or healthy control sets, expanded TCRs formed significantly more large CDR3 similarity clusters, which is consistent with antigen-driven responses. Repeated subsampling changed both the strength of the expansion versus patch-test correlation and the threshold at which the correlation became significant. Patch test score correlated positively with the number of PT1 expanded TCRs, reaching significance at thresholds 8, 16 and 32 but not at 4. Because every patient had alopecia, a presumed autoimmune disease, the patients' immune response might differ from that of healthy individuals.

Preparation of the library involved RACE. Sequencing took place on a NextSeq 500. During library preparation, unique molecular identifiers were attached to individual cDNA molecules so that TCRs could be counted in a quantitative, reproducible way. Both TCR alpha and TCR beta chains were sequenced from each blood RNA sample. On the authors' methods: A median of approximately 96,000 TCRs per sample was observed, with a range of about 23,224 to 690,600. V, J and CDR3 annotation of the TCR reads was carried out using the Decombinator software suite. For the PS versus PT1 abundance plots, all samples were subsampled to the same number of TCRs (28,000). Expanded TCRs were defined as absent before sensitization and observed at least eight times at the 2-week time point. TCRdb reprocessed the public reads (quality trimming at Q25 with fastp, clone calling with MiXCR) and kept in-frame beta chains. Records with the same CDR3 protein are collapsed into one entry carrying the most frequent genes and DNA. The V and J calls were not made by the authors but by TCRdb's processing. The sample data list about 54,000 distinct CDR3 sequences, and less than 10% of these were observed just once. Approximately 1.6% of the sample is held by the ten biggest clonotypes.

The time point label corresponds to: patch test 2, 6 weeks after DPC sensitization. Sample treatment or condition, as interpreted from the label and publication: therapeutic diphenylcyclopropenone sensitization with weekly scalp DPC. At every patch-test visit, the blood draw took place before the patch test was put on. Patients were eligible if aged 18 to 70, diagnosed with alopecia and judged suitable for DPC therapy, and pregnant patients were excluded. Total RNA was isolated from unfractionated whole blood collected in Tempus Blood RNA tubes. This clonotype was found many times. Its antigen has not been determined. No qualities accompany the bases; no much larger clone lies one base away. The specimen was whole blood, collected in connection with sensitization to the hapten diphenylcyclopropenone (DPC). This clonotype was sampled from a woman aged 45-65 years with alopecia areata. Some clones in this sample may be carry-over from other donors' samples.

The DNA sequence follows: TGTGCCACCAGCAGAGCGCGACAGGCGAACACTGAAGCTTTCTTT. Its protein is CATSRARQANTEAFF. The V and J genes are TRBV15 and TRBJ1-1, with TRBD1 tentatively as D gene (6 bases match). As encoded in the germline V gene (reference sequence), CDR1 is LNHNV while CDR2 is YYDKDF. The CDR3 numbers 15 residues from cysteine through phenylalanine. Only the CDR3 part of the read is kept: 45 bases, read in frame from the first base. V is pared back by 1 base and J by 1 base, with 10 bases lying between the germline termini. The full variable domain, completed from the reference TRBV15 and TRBJ1-1 proteins outside the CDR3, reads DAMVIQNPRYQVTQFGKPVTLSCSQTLNHNVMYWYQQKSSQAPKLLFHYYDKDFNNEADTPDNFQSRRPNTSFCFLDIRSPGLGDTAMYLCATSRARQANTEAFFGQGTRLTVV.